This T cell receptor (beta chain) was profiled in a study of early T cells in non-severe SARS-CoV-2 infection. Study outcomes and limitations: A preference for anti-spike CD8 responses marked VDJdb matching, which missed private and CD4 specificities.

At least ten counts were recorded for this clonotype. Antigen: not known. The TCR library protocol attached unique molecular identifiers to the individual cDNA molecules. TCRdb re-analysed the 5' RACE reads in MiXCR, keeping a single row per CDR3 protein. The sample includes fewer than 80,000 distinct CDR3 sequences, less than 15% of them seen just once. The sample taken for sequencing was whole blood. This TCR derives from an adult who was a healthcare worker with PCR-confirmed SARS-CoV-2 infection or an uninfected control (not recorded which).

In DNA, the CDR3 is TGCAGCGTTGTGTCCGGGACAGTCTACGAGCAGTACTTC. Its translation: CSVVSGTVYEQYF. The V gene is TRBV29-1, the J gene TRBJ2-7, with 7 bases fitting TRBD1. The V segment lost 4 bases and the J segment 3 bases; nucleotides outside the gene matches: 6. The CDR3 length is 13 residues. Germline V CDR1 and CDR2: SQVTM, ANQGSEA.